This T cell receptor (beta chain) was sequenced in a study of cytomegalovirus exposure and HLA in healthy donors. Study results and limitations: Relative to the approximately 630-donor mean, N-insertions were reportedly fewer in an Asian-associated ancestry cluster in a later analysis. A later analysis linked a missense variant in DCLRE1C to the trimming of TCR beta V and J genes. Only CMV serostatus was available as immune exposure information.

Regarding this clone: Its specificity is unknown.

The PCR used 60 Vbeta and 13 Jbeta primers. Clones were sequenced by immunoSEQ multiplex PCR, and TCRdb holds only the in-frame ones, with some missing. The table shows under 200,000 clones, with roughly 76% occurring only once. Germline trimming cut 4 bases from V and 5 bases from J; bases unmatched to any gene: 6. The CDR3 has 15 amino acids. The V gene's germline CDR1 is SEHNR and CDR2 FQNEAQ (reference sequence). The sequence was collected from a human donor in good health. The chain links TRBV7-9 to TRBJ2-3, with 10 bases matching TRBD1. The sample was PBMCs. CDR3 protein: CASSSTGGGGDTQYF. As DNA, the CDR3 is TGTGCCAGCAGCTCGACAGGGGGCGGTGGAGATACGCAGTATTTT.